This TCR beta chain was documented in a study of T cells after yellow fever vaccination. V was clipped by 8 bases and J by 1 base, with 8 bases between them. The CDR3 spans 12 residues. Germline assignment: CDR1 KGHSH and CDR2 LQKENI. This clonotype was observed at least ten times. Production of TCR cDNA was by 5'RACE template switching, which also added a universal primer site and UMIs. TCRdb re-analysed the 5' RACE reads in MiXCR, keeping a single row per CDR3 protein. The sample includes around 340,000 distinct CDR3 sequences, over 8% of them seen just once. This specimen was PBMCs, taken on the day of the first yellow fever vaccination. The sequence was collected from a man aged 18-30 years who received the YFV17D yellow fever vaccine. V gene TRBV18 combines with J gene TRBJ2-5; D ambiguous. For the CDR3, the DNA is TGTGCCAGCAGCCCGTCCCAAGAGACCCAGTACTTC. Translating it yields CASSPSQETQYF.